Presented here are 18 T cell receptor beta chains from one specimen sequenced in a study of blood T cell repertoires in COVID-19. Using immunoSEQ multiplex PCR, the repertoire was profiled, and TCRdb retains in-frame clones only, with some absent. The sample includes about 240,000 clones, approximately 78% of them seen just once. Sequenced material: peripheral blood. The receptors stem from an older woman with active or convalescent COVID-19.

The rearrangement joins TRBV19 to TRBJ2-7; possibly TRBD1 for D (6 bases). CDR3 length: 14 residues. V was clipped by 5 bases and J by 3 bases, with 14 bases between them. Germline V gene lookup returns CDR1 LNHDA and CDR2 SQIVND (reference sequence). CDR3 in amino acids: CASSSTGTLYEQYF. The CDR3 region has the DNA TGTGCCAGTAGTTCCACAGGGACCCTCTACGAGCAGTACTTC.

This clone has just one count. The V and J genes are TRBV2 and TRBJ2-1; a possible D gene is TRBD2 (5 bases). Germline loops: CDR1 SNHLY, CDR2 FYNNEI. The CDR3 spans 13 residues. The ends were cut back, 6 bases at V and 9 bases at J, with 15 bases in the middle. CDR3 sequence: CASRLLDWSEQFF. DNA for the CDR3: TGTGCCAGCAGGTTATTGGACTGGAGTGAGCAGTTCTTC.

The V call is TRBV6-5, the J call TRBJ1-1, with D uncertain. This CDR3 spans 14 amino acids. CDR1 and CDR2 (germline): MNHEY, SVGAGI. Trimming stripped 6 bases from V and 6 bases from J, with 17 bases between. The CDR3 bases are TGTGCCAGCAGGCCTCCCCTCAAGGGAGCTGAAGCTTTCTTT. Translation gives CASRPPLKGAEAFF.

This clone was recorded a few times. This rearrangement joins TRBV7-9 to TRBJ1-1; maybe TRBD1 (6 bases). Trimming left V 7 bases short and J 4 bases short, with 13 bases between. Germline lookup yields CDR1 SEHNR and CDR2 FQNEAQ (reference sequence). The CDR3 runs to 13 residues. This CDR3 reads CASTTGGATEAFF. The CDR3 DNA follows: TGTGCCAGCACCACTGGGGGGGCCACTGAAGCTTTCTTT. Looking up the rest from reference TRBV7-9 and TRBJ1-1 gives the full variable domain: DTGVSQNPRHKITKRGQNVTFRCDPISEHNRLYWYRQTLGQGPEFLTYFQNEAQLEKSRLLSDRFSAERPKGSFSTLEIQRTEQGDSAMYLCASTTGGATEAFFGQGTRLTVV.

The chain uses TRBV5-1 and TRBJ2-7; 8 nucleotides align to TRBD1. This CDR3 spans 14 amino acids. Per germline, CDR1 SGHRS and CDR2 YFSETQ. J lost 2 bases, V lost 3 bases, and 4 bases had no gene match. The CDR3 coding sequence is TGCGCCAGCAGCTGGACAGGGACCCCCTACGAGCAGTACTTC. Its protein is CASSWTGTPYEQYF.

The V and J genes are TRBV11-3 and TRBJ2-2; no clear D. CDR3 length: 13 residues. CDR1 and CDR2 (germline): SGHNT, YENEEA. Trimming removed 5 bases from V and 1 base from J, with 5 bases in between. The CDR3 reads CASSPKNTGELFF. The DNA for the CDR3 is TGTGCCAGCAGCCCTAAGAACACCGGGGAGCTGTTTTTT.

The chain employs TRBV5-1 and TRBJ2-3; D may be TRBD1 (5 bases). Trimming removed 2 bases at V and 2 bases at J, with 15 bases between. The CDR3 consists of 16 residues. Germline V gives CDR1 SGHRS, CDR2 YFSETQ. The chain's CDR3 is CASSLGIIRATDTQYF. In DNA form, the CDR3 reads TGCGCCAGCAGCTTAGGGATAATCAGGGCCACAGATACGCAGTATTTT.

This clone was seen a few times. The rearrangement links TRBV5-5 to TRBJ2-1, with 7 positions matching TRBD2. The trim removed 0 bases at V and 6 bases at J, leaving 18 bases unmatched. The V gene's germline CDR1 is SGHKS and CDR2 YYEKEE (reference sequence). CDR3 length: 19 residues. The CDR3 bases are TGTGCCAGCAGCTTGGTTGGGGATCATGGGCTAGCGGCGGGCAATGAGCAGTTCTTC. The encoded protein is CASSLVGDHGLAAGNEQFF.

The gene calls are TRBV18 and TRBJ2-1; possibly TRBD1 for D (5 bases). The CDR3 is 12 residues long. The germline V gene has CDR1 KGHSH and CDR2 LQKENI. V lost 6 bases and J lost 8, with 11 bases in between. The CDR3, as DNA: TGTGCCAGCTCTCAGGGTAGGGATGAGCAGTTCTTC. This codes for CASSQGRDEQFF. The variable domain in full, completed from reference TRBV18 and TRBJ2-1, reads NAGVMQNPRHLVRRRGQEARLRCSPMKGHSHVYWYRQLPEEGLKFMVYLQKENIIDESGMPKERFSAEFPKEGPSILRIQQVVRGDSAAYFCASSQGRDEQFFGPGTRLTVL.

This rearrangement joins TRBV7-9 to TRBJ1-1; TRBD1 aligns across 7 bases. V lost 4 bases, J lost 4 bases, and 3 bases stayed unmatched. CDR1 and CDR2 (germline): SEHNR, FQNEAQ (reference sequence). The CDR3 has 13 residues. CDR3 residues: CASSYAGGTEAFF. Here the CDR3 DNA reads TGTGCCAGCAGCTATGCAGGGGGCACTGAAGCTTTCTTT.

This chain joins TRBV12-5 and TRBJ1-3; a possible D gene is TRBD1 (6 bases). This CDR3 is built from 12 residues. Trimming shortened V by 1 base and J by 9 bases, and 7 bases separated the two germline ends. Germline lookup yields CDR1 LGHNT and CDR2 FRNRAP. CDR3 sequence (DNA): TGTGCTAGTGGTTTGGGAGGGGGCACCATATATTTT. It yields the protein CASGLGGGTIYF.

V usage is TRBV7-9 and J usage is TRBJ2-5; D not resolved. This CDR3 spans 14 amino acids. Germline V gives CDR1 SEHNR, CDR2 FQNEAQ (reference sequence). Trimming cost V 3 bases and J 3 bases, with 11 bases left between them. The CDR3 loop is CASSFEAPKETQYF. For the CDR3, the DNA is TGTGCCAGCAGCTTTGAGGCCCCGAAAGAGACCCAGTACTTC.

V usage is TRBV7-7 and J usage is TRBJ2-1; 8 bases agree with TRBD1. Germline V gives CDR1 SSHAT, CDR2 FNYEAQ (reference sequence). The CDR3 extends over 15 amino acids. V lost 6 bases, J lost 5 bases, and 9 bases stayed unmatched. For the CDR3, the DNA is TGTGCCAGCAGTTTTAAGACAGGGGATAACAATGAGCAGTTCTTC. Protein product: CASSFKTGDNNEQFF.

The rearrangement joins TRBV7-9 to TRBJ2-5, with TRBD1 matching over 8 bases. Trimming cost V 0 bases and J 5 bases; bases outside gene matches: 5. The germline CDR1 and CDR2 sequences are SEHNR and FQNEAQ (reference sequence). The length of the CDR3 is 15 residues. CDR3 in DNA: TGTGCCAGCAGCTTAGCGCAGGGGGCACGGGAGACCCAGTACTTC. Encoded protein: CASSLAQGARETQYF.

The CDR3 loop reads CASGLLVWTGRPETQYF. Here the CDR3 DNA reads TGTGCTAGTGGGCTTCTAGTTTGGACAGGCCGCCCGGAGACCCAGTACTTC. The genes are TRBV12-5 and TRBJ2-5; 7 positions agree with TRBD1. With 6 bases clipped from V and 5 bases from J, the junction kept 18 bases outside the gene matches. The CDR3 loop spans 17 amino acids. The V gene's germline CDR1 is LGHNT and CDR2 FRNRAP.

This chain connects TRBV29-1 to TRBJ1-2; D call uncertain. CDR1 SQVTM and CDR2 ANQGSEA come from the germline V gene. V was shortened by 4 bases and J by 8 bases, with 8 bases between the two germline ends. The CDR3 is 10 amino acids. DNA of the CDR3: TGCAGCGTTGCCCCGGGGGGCTACACCTTC. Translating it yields CSVAPGGYTF. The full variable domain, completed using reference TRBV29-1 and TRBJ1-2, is SAVISQKPSRDICQRGTSLTIQCQVDSQVTMMFWYRQQPGQSLTLIATANQGSEATYESGFVIDKFPISRPNLTFSTLTVSNMSPEDSSIYLCSVAPGGYTFGSGTRLTVV.

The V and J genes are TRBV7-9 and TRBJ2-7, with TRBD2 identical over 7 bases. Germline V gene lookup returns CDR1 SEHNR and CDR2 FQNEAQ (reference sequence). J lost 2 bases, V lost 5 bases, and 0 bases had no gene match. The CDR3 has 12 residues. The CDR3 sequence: CASSAGAYEQYF. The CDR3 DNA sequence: TGTGCCAGCAGCGCGGGGGCCTACGAGCAGTACTTC.

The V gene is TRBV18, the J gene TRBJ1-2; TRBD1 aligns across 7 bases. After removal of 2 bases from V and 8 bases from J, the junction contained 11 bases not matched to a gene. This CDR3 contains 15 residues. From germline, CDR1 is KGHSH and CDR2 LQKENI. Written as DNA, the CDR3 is TGTGCCAGCTCACCAATAGTCGACAGGGCAGAGGGCTACACCTTC. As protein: CASSPIVDRAEGYTF.